This TCR beta chain was profiled in a study of T cells after yellow fever vaccination. Universal primer sites and UMIs were introduced during 5'RACE template-switching synthesis of TCR cDNA. TCRdb ran MiXCR on the 5' RACE reads and lists one entry per CDR3 protein. The sample records under 600,000 distinct CDR3 sequences, less than 15% being singletons. This clonotype was observed a handful of times. The CDR3 spans 15 residues. Germline V lookup: CDR1 SGHRS, CDR2 YFSETQ. Trimming stripped 0 bases from V and 1 base from J, with 8 bases between. This rearrangement joins TRBV5-1 to TRBJ2-1; D remains ambiguous. This specimen consisted of PBMCs, obtained on the day of the yellow fever booster vaccination. The source of this sequence is a man in his thirties or forties who received the YFV17D yellow fever vaccine. CDR3 nucleotides: TGCGCCAGCAGCTTGGGGGTGGGATCCTACAATGAGCAGTTCTTC. Translated: CASSLGVGSYNEQFF. Looking up the rest from reference TRBV5-1 and TRBJ2-1 gives the full variable domain: KAGVTQTPRYLIKTRGQQVTLSCSPISGHRSVSWYQQTPGQGLQFLFEYFSETQRNKGNFPGRFSGRQFSNSRSEMNVSTLELGDSALYLCASSLGVGSYNEQFFGPGTRLTVL.